The clone carrying this TCR beta chain has a count of ten or more. Its specificity is not known. CDR3 length: 11 residues. The germline CDR1 and CDR2 sequences are DFQATT and SNEGSKA (reference sequence). The record originates from a study of T-cell reconstitution after alpha-beta-depleted transplantation in children. The authors prepared the TCRbeta library with unique molecular identifiers. TCRdb reprocessed the PCR reads via MiXCR and lists one record per CDR3 protein. Seen here are around 140,000 distinct CDR3 sequences, 8.8% observed once, and the top ten hold around a sixth. Study conclusions and caveats: It was reported that alpha-beta T cells came from several hundred expanded graft clones (about two months after transplant).

Material: PBMCs, mostly from graft donor cells, obtained 180 days after TCRalphabeta/CD19-depleted stem cell transplant. The V call is TRBV20-1, the J call TRBJ2-3; 9 bases agree with TRBD2. This clonotype was obtained from a female patient aged 2-10 years who had a stem cell transplant for congenital amegakaryocytic thrombocytopenia, so the T cells may come from the graft donor. CDR3: CLAGGPDTQYF. CDR3 bases: TGCCTCGCGGGAGGGCCAGATACGCAGTATTTT.